A single TCR beta chain is shown here with its context. Its specificity is unknown. The V gene's germline CDR1 is MNHEY and CDR2 SMNVEV (reference sequence). V lost 5 bases and J lost 0; bases outside the gene matches: 6. The CDR3 extends over 16 amino acids. TCRdb keeps only in-frame clones here, not all; method: immunoSEQ multiplex PCR. The sample gives around 110,000 clones, 92% of which show up once; around 1.5% is in the top ten. This sample stems from a study of T cell responses to AZD1222 COVID-19 vaccine. Study findings and constraints: Repertoires were sampled only after the peak T cell response. Targets within unmutated variant regions were reportedly found for nearly half of spike-specific TCRs. Dominant CD4 TCR responses targeted spike regions 160-218 and 743-854. In a largely white British group with more females than males, clonal diversity was possibly underestimated.

The receptor's source is an adult in good health. Sequencing used peripheral blood, obtained on day 0 of AZD1222 vaccination. The J gene is TRBJ1-4, the V gene TRBV27; 7 bases line up with TRBD1. The CDR3 here is CASSPRQGSTNEKLFF. The DNA of the CDR3 is TGTGCCAGCAGTCCCCGACAGGGATCAACTAATGAAAAACTGTTTTTT.